This is a list of T cell receptor beta chains from one sample in a study of blood T cell repertoires in COVID-19. Data came from immunoSEQ multiplex PCR; TCRdb stores just in-frame clones and leaves some out. Here the sample spans 150,000 or so clones, roughly 90% being singletons. The material sequenced was PBMCs or T cells enriched from blood (not recorded which). All receptors come from a woman aged 25-40 years with acute COVID-19. Each CDR3 is given with its conserved first and last residue. A D gene is named only where the DNA matches it firmly. Only part of the rows carry a size: once, few, many, or a class if the clone is expanded.

D gene: TRBD2; V gene: TRBV28; clone size: .; J gene: TRBJ2-7; CDR3 DNA: TGTGCCAGCAGTCTAGCGGGAGGGCCCCACGAGCAGTACTTC; CDR3 protein: CASSLAGGPHEQYF
D gene: TRBD1; V gene: TRBV27; clone size: .; J gene: TRBJ1-2; CDR3 DNA: TGTGCCAGCAGTTTTGGACAGGGGAACTATGGCTACACCTTC; CDR3 protein: CASSFGQGNYGYTF
D gene: .; V gene: TRBV7-8; clone size: .; J gene: TRBJ1-6; CDR3 DNA: TGTGCCAGCAGCTTATCCGTTGGCGGGCCTGGATCACCCCTCCACTTT; CDR3 protein: CASSLSVGGPGSPLHF
D gene: .; V gene: TRBV27; clone size: once; J gene: TRBJ2-1; CDR3 DNA: TGTGCCAGCAGTTCCTCGGGGCTAGCGAGGGTTTACAATGAGCAGTTCTTC; CDR3 protein: CASSSSGLARVYNEQFF
D gene: .; V gene: TRBV3-1/TRBV3-2; clone size: once; J gene: TRBJ1-2; CDR3 DNA: TGTGCCAGCAGCCAAGAAGGGCAGGGGTCCTATGGCTACACCTTC; CDR3 protein: CASSQEGQGSYGYTF
D gene: TRBD1; V gene: TRBV7-2; clone size: .; J gene: TRBJ2-5; CDR3 DNA: TGTGCCAGCAGCCCACCAGGGGGCGGACCGCTAGGGACCCAGTACTTC; CDR3 protein: CASSPPGGGPLGTQYF
D gene: .; V gene: TRBV5-6; clone size: few; J gene: TRBJ1-1; CDR3 DNA: TGTGCCAGCAGCAGCACGTGGGAGGCTTTCTTT; CDR3 protein: CASSSTWEAFF
D gene: .; V gene: TRBV7-6; clone size: once; J gene: TRBJ2-7; CDR3 DNA: TGTGCCAGCAGCTTAATGACAGGTCCGGGCTACGAGCAGTACTTC; CDR3 protein: CASSLMTGPGYEQYF
D gene: .; V gene: TRBV3-1/TRBV3-2; clone size: once; J gene: TRBJ1-3; CDR3 DNA: TGTGCCAGCAGCCAAGCAGGGTCTGGAAACACCATATATTTT; CDR3 protein: CASSQAGSGNTIYF
D gene: .; V gene: TRBV28; clone size: .; J gene: TRBJ1-2; CDR3 DNA: TGTGCCAGCAGTTCTCCCGGGACACTCCATGGCTACACCTTC; CDR3 protein: CASSSPGTLHGYTF
D gene: .; V gene: TRBV6-2/TRBV6-3; clone size: once; J gene: TRBJ1-5; CDR3 DNA: TGTGCCAGCAGTTACTCGAGGCTCAGCAATCAGCCCCAGCATTTT; CDR3 protein: CASSYSRLSNQPQHF
D gene: TRBD2; V gene: TRBV7-3; clone size: .; J gene: TRBJ2-1; CDR3 DNA: TGTGCCAGCAGCTTCCGACTAGCGGGGAGCAATGAGCAGTTCTTC; CDR3 protein: CASSFRLAGSNEQFF
D gene: .; V gene: TRBV5-1; clone size: .; J gene: TRBJ1-1; CDR3 DNA: TGCGCCAGCAGCTTGGGGGCAGTTGAAGCTTTCTTT; CDR3 protein: CASSLGAVEAFF
D gene: .; V gene: TRBV10-1; clone size: .; J gene: TRBJ1-4; CDR3 DNA: TGCGCCAGCAGTGAGTCCCCATTTTCTAATGAAAAACTGTTTTTT; CDR3 protein: CASSESPFSNEKLFF
D gene: TRBD1; V gene: TRBV18; clone size: .; J gene: TRBJ1-3; CDR3 DNA: TGTGCCAGCTCACCACCGACAGGGCCCGGAAACACCATATATTTT; CDR3 protein: CASSPPTGPGNTIYF
D gene: .; V gene: TRBV5-8; clone size: .; J gene: TRBJ1-2; CDR3 DNA: TGTGCCAGCAGCTCAATCAGGGGCCTCAACTATGGCTACACCTTC; CDR3 protein: CASSSIRGLNYGYTF
D gene: .; V gene: TRBV10-3; clone size: .; J gene: TRBJ1-1; CDR3 DNA: TGTGCCATCACCCGGACACCAGAAAGGACTGAAGCTTTCTTT; CDR3 protein: CAITRTPERTEAFF
D gene: .; V gene: TRBV3-1/TRBV3-2; clone size: .; J gene: TRBJ1-2; CDR3 DNA: TGTGCCAGCAGCCGAGATCTATCAGGGAAGTATGGCTACACCTTC; CDR3 protein: CASSRDLSGKYGYTF
D gene: .; V gene: TRBV6-5; clone size: few; J gene: TRBJ1-5; CDR3 DNA: TGTGCCAGCAGTTACCATAGAGGGAGCAATCAGCCCCAGCATTTT; CDR3 protein: CASSYHRGSNQPQHF
D gene: TRBD2; V gene: TRBV5-1; clone size: .; J gene: TRBJ2-7; CDR3 DNA: TGCGCCAGCAGCTTGGAACTAGCGGGAGGACCCCTAAGCTCCTACGAGCAGTACTTC; CDR3 protein: CASSLELAGGPLSSYEQYF
D gene: TRBD2; V gene: TRBV27; clone size: .; J gene: TRBJ2-3; CDR3 DNA: TGTGCCAGCAGTTTATCGGCGGGAGTATTGGTCGATACGCAGTATTTT; CDR3 protein: CASSLSAGVLVDTQYF
D gene: .; V gene: TRBV29-1; clone size: once; J gene: TRBJ2-1; CDR3 DNA: TGCAGCGTTGAAGTTGCTAGCGCGACCAACTACAATGAGCAGTTCTTC; CDR3 protein: CSVEVASATNYNEQFF
D gene: .; V gene: TRBV5-1; clone size: .; J gene: TRBJ2-1; CDR3 DNA: TGCGCCAGCAGCTCGACAGTTAGCTCCTACAATGAGCAGTTCTTC; CDR3 protein: CASSSTVSSYNEQFF
D gene: .; V gene: TRBV29-1; clone size: .; J gene: TRBJ2-1; CDR3 DNA: TGCAGCGACAAGGACACTCCCTACAATGAGCAGTTCTTC; CDR3 protein: CSDKDTPYNEQFF
D gene: .; V gene: TRBV7-9; clone size: .; J gene: TRBJ1-2; CDR3 DNA: TGTGCCAGCAGCTTAGAGACAGGAGACTATGGCTACACCTTC; CDR3 protein: CASSLETGDYGYTF
D gene: .; V gene: TRBV5-6; clone size: few; J gene: TRBJ2-1; CDR3 DNA: TGTGCCAGCAGCGTAGCCATCTCCTACAATGAGCAGTTCTTC; CDR3 protein: CASSVAISYNEQFF
D gene: TRBD1; V gene: TRBV7-9; clone size: .; J gene: TRBJ2-7; CDR3 DNA: TGTGCCAGCAGCAAAGGGACAGCCTACGAGCAGTACTTC; CDR3 protein: CASSKGTAYEQYF
D gene: .; V gene: TRBV14; clone size: .; J gene: TRBJ1-2; CDR3 DNA: TGTGCCAGCAGCCAAGATTTTGTAGCCAACTATGGCTACACCTTC; CDR3 protein: CASSQDFVANYGYTF
D gene: .; V gene: TRBV28; clone size: .; J gene: TRBJ1-4; CDR3 DNA: TGTGCCAGCAGCGGGGGGCCGCGGGCAACTAATGAAAAACTGTTTTTT; CDR3 protein: CASSGGPRATNEKLFF
D gene: .; V gene: TRBV11-2; clone size: .; J gene: TRBJ2-7; CDR3 DNA: TGTGCCAGCAGCTTATGGAGCGGAGCGAACTACGAGCAGTACTTC; CDR3 protein: CASSLWSGANYEQYF
D gene: .; V gene: TRBV5-4; clone size: few; J gene: TRBJ1-1; CDR3 DNA: TGTGCCAGCAGCTTTGTTGGACACTGGAACACTGAAGCTTTCTTT; CDR3 protein: CASSFVGHWNTEAFF
D gene: .; V gene: TRBV19; clone size: .; J gene: TRBJ1-1; CDR3 DNA: TGTGCCAGTAGTGGCGGCAGGGTGGAAGCTTTCTTT; CDR3 protein: CASSGGRVEAFF
D gene: TRBD1; V gene: TRBV6-5; clone size: .; J gene: TRBJ1-5; CDR3 DNA: TGTGCCAGCACTCCAGGCCAGGGGGCCTCTCAGCCCCAGCATTTT; CDR3 protein: CASTPGQGASQPQHF
D gene: TRBD1; V gene: TRBV28; clone size: once; J gene: TRBJ1-2; CDR3 DNA: TGTGCCAGCAGTCGACAGGGGGCGGTGGGCTACACCTTC; CDR3 protein: CASSRQGAVGYTF
D gene: TRBD1; V gene: TRBV28; clone size: .; J gene: TRBJ2-7; CDR3 DNA: TGTGCCAGCAGTTTGGGGGACAGGGAATACTACGAGCAGTACTTC; CDR3 protein: CASSLGDREYYEQYF
D gene: TRBD1; V gene: TRBV20-1; clone size: .; J gene: TRBJ1-5; CDR3 DNA: TGCAGTGCTAGTCTGGGACAGACTTATCAGCCCCAGCATTTT; CDR3 protein: CSASLGQTYQPQHF
D gene: .; V gene: TRBV19; clone size: .; J gene: TRBJ2-5; CDR3 DNA: TGTGCCAGTAATTCGCCAGGGGGGCTACAAGAGACCCAGTACTTC; CDR3 protein: CASNSPGGLQETQYF
D gene: .; V gene: TRBV12-3/TRBV12-4; clone size: .; J gene: TRBJ2-3; CDR3 DNA: TGTGCCAGCAGTTTATCGGAGGGGCATACGCAGTATTTT; CDR3 protein: CASSLSEGHTQYF
D gene: .; V gene: TRBV30; clone size: .; J gene: TRBJ2-6; CDR3 DNA: TGTGCCTGGAGCGGACCTGGACAGTTGGTCTCTGGGGCCAACGTCCTGACTTTC; CDR3 protein: CAWSGPGQLVSGANVLTF
D gene: TRBD2; V gene: TRBV7-2; clone size: once; J gene: TRBJ2-1; CDR3 DNA: TGTGCCAGCAGCTTAGATCGCGGGAGGGGAAACAATGAGCAGTTCTTC; CDR3 protein: CASSLDRGRGNNEQFF
D gene: .; V gene: TRBV6-5; clone size: .; J gene: TRBJ2-7; CDR3 DNA: TGTGCCAGCATATACGCAGGAAGCTCCTACGAGCAGTACTTC; CDR3 protein: CASIYAGSSYEQYF
D gene: TRBD2; V gene: TRBV9; clone size: .; J gene: TRBJ2-3; CDR3 DNA: TGTGCCAGCAGCGTGGGGACTAGCGGGATTGGAACAGATACGCAGTATTTT; CDR3 protein: CASSVGTSGIGTDTQYF
D gene: TRBD1; V gene: TRBV30; clone size: .; J gene: TRBJ1-2; CDR3 DNA: TGTGCCTTGACAGGGGTTTCTAACTATGGCTACACCTTC; CDR3 protein: CALTGVSNYGYTF